The T cell receptor beta chain described here comes from a study of cytomegalovirus exposure and HLA in healthy donors. As for the study in general: The 120 validation repertoires and the roughly 700 first-cohort repertoires shared a platform, a later analysis reported.

It was the roughly 110-subject validation cohort, separate from the approximately 700-subject first cohort, to which the donors belonged. Sequencing used immunoSEQ multiplex PCR; TCRdb keeps in-frame clones, though not all of them. The table includes about 88,000 clones, 95% to 97% detected once. To note about this clone: Its antigen remains unidentified.

Study observations and caveats: The study found most TCR sequences rare, yet found some public TCRs in many donors. Later, an analysis found that TCR clusters from the first cohort tended to co-occur in the 120 validation repertoires.

This TCR was recovered from a man between 18 and 29 years old in good health and CMV-seronegative. Sequenced: PBMCs.

The CDR3 DNA reads TGCGCCAGCAGCCAAGAAAAGATCGGGACTAGCGCGACCGGGGAGCTGTTTTTT. Translation gives CASSQEKIGTSATGELFF. The chain combines TRBV4-1 with TRBJ2-2; TRBD2 matches at 10 bases. The CDR3 loop spans 18 amino acids. V lost 0 bases and J lost 5; bases outside the gene matches: 9. From germline, CDR1 is MGHRA and CDR2 YSYEKL.